Below, one TCR beta chain is given with its context. Its antigen is currently not known. No quality values exist for individual bases; no much larger clone is one base distant. Inclusive of the bounding cysteine and phenylalanine, the CDR3 is 13 residues long. The CDR3 DNA has 39 bases and is translated from base 1. V is clipped by 8 bases and J by 2 bases, and the sequence between their germline boundaries is 12 bases long. The CDR1 and CDR2 encoded by the germline V gene are MNHNS and SASEGT. Donors were healthy HIV-negative adults with no recently reported acute infections or vaccinations. Every donor was a Caucasian adult living in Nashville, Tennessee, USA. CD4+ T cells were enriched through magnetic negative selection, after which naive cells were positively selected on CD45RA and the remaining negative fraction served as the memory subset. Blood was obtained by leukapheresis, after which PBMCs were separated by Ficoll-Histopaque density gradient centrifugation and cryopreserved in liquid nitrogen vapor phase. Purity and quantity of every magnetically sorted T cell population were checked by analytical flow cytometry. Genomic DNA was isolated from every sorted fraction and measured by UV absorbance on a Nanodrop 2000c.

This specimen belongs to a study of shared clonotypes between healthy human individuals (TCRdb year 2020). A note on the overall study: Three men and two women, aged 18 to 49 years, made up the cohort. Each donor's leukapheresis produced roughly between roughly 0.9 and 9 billion PBMCs. The study deeply sequenced blood TCR repertoires of five healthy adults to estimate repertoire size and the extent of clonotype sharing between individuals. For each donor, CD4 naive and CD4 memory were each run on three plates, CD8 naive on two plates, and CD8 memory on one plate. Different laboratories and diverse techniques were used to prepare libraries and sequence TCR repertoires, to increase sequencing depth and limit assay-specific biases.

Using the deep immunoSEQ assay, TCR CDR3 regions were amplified from genomic DNA by multiplex PCR. Extracted genomic DNA from each cell subset was distributed evenly across all wells of several immunoSEQ 96-well plates, and each plate was treated as a replicate. For sorted subsets, each replicate PCR was loaded with about 0.2 ug genomic DNA, equivalent to approximately 27,000 T cell genomes. Purified libraries were quantified with a Qubit 3.0 fluorometer, sized on a Bioanalyzer 2100, and re-quantified with the KAPA Library Quantification kit. Every immunoSEQ 96-well plate was sequenced on a dedicated single-read 150-cycle Illumina NextSeq 550 flow cell. Processing in the source paper ran as follows. Because the immunoSEQ output held only junctional sequences and lacked quality scores, the filtering could not match the filtering applied to full-length reads. To assign V/J genes and CDR3, sequences were annotated against IMGT germline references using PyIR, a Python wrapper for IgBLAST v1.9. Reads were removed for weak V/J assignments (E-value above 1e-6), missing CDR3, stop codons, out-of-frame junctions, or ambiguous translated residues. V3J clonotypes were defined as sequences sharing an identical inferred V gene, J gene, and CDR3 amino acid sequence. To compute the percentage overlap between repertoires, the number of shared unique clonotypes was divided by the size of the smaller repertoire. Three approaches were used to assess repertoire richness: RTK rarefaction, the Chao1 estimator, and Recon v2.1 estimates of unobserved clonotypes. For all TCRbeta clonotypes obtained by the gDNA method from a few donors, generation probabilities were computed with OLGA. The clones in this table, taken by TCRdb from immuneACCESS, are in-frame only. Not every clone is retained; where verified, under half of the shortfall comes from an unresolved V gene, and the cause of the rest is unknown. The V and J calls and clone size were taken over from that table, and D and trimming were inferred from the DNA. Here the sample has about 1.5 million clones; under 99% occur a single time. Of the sample, 0.4% to 0.55% is held by the ten largest clones.

Findings and caveats that apply to the study as a whole: Even with the large sequencing depth, rarefaction of the sorted-subset datasets indicated that sequencing was incomplete. Sampling was limited to blood, and TCR repertoires in tissue likely differ from TCR repertoires in blood. Sharing across a few donors was observed for around 5% of naive CD4, 3% to 4% of naive CD8, 2% to 2.5% of memory CD4, and roughly 0.43% of memory CD8 clonotypes. Based on pairwise subsampling, the degree of clonotype sharing among donors was expected to be affected by sequencing depth. The small number of donors limited the genetic and exposure-history diversity represented. Larger estimated clonotype richness was generally found for naive subsets than for memory subsets. Clonotypes shared by all four sorted-subset donors showed higher generation probabilities than non-shared clonotypes.

The sequence was obtained from a young man in good health. Sequenced material: naive CD4+ T cells sorted from blood. Sample cell subset or site, as interpreted from the label and publication: CD45RA+ positively selected. Recombination joined TRBV6-1 with TRBJ1-2; the D segment cannot be called with confidence. CDR3 loop: CASSLVPNYGYTF. The bases read TGTGCCAGCTCGCTGGTCCCAAACTATGGCTACACCTTC.